The clone carrying this T cell receptor beta chain came up many times. The target antigen is unknown. Between the trimmed V and J ends, which lost 1 base and 2 bases, there was a span of 6 bases. This CDR3 spans 13 amino acids. It was the library that attached unique molecular identifiers to individual cDNA molecules. Methods used by the authors: From approximately 20,000 to 700,000 TCRs were found per sample, with a median of 95,638. TCRdb processed the RACE reads anew with MiXCR; each CDR3 protein has one entry. The V and J calls were not made by the authors but by TCRdb's processing. The table lists 75,000 to 80,000 distinct CDR3 sequences, 8.5% to 10% of them singletons. The record originates from a study of human T cells and chemical hapten exposure. Study-wide background: Per-sample TCR yields varied mainly from small pooled library volume differences.

Time point denoted: healthy volunteer bleed at 6 weeks. It was from unfractionated whole blood that total RNA was extracted. Study-level points and caveats: DPC sensitization did not alter TCRs above 1 in 1000 frequency.

The clonotype originates from a female donor in good health. Some clones in this sample may be carry-over from other donors' samples. The chain carries TRBV12-3 or TRBV12-4 and TRBJ2-7; the D is unclear. The sequencing sample was made of whole blood. The CDR3 is CASSLGRTYEQYF. The DNA for the CDR3 is TGTGCCAGCAGTTTAGGACGGACCTACGAGCAGTACTTC.